Below, one T cell receptor beta chain is given with its context. Its antigen is as yet unknown. This sample was taken from a study of cytomegalovirus exposure and HLA in healthy donors. Points from the study as a whole: A later analysis found common viral pathogens apparently linked to several of the most significant clusters. Earlier analysis yielded a pattern in which most TCR beta V segments were productive about 87% or about 30% of the time. Reports showed the classifier diagnosing cytomegalovirus status with high specificity and sensitivity.

The CDR3 spans 18 residues. V trimming: 3 bases; J trimming: 4 bases; junction bases outside the gene matches: 8. In germline, CDR1 is LGHNA, CDR2 YNFKEQ. A multiplex PCR was run with 60 Vbeta primers and 13 Jbeta primers. The table came from immunoSEQ multiplex PCR; TCRdb's copy has only in-frame clones and leaves some out. Of 95,000 to 150,000 clones listed, roughly 81% are singletons. Sequenced sample: PBMCs. The TCR originated in a woman in her twenties or thirties in good health and CMV-seronegative. The chain joins TRBV4-2 to TRBJ2-2; 13 bases fit TRBD2. The CDR3 loop reads CASSHRLAGGQSTGELFF. For the CDR3, the DNA is TGTGCCAGCAGCCATAGACTAGCGGGGGGCCAGAGCACCGGGGAGCTGTTTTTT.